Listed below are T cell receptor beta chains from one sample, sequenced in a study of shared clonotypes between healthy human individuals. Here immunoSEQ multiplex PCR was the method, and the copy in TCRdb shows in-frame clones only, minus some. The table includes about 480,000 clones, 70% to 80% detected once. Sample: PBMCs. The receptor source for this set is a woman between 40 and 55 years old in good health. Some clones in this sample may be carry-over from other donors' samples. Both conserved end residues are part of each CDR3. A D gene is named only where the DNA matches it firmly. For some rows the clone size is stated as once, few or many, or as a class when expanded; others skip it.

D: TRBD2; V: TRBV9; J: TRBJ2-2; size: .; CDR3: CASSASSGRAMGELFF; DNA: TGTGCCAGCAGCGCCTCTAGCGGGAGGGCCATGGGGGAGCTGTTTTTT
D: .; V: TRBV30; J: TRBJ2-7; size: once; CDR3: CAWTRGGGPSYEQYF; DNA: TGTGCCTGGACCCGGGGAGGCGGCCCTTCCTACGAGCAGTACTTC
D: .; V: TRBV30; J: TRBJ1-3; size: .; CDR3: CAWSGAARVNTIYF; DNA: TGTGCCTGGAGTGGCGCGGCGAGGGTAAACACCATATATTTT
D: .; V: TRBV19; J: TRBJ2-7; size: .; CDR3: CASRHLGTYEQYF; DNA: TGTGCCAGTCGCCACCTGGGAACTTACGAGCAGTACTTC
D: TRBD2; V: TRBV5-4; J: TRBJ2-2; size: .; CDR3: CASSWGTSGTGELFF; DNA: TGTGCCAGCAGCTGGGGGACTAGCGGTACCGGGGAGCTGTTTTTT
D: TRBD2; V: TRBV9; J: TRBJ2-3; size: .; CDR3: CASSVGGLAAGVDTQYF; DNA: TGTGCCAGCAGCGTAGGTGGACTAGCGGCTGGGGTTGATACGCAGTATTTT
D: .; V: TRBV28; J: TRBJ1-1; size: few; CDR3: CASTQAGSAFF; DNA: TGTGCCAGCACCCAGGCAGGGTCCGCTTTCTTT
D: .; V: TRBV18; J: TRBJ2-3; size: .; CDR3: CASSPRTATTDTQYF; DNA: TGTGCCAGCTCACCCCGGACAGCGACCACAGATACGCAGTATTTT
D: TRBD1; V: TRBV28; J: TRBJ2-1; size: .; CDR3: CASAPWGTGNPNEQFF; DNA: TGTGCCAGCGCCCCCTGGGGGACAGGAAACCCGAATGAGCAGTTCTTC
D: TRBD1; V: TRBV4-1; J: TRBJ2-7; size: few; CDR3: CASSQGGQGLSAPYEQYF; DNA: TGCGCCAGCAGCCAAGGGGGACAGGGGTTGTCGGCCCCCTACGAGCAGTACTTC
D: .; V: TRBV11-2; J: TRBJ2-2; size: many; CDR3: CASSLATGELFF; DNA: TGTGCCAGCAGCTTAGCTACCGGGGAGCTGTTTTTT
D: TRBD2; V: TRBV11-3; J: TRBJ2-1; size: .; CDR3: CASSKGRTSEALFF; DNA: TGTGCCAGCAGCAAGGGTCGGACTAGCGAAGCATTGTTCTTC
D: .; V: TRBV27; J: TRBJ2-2; size: .; CDR3: CASSLPGGELFF; DNA: TGTGCCAGCAGCCTACCTGGCGGGGAGCTGTTTTTT
D: .; V: TRBV27; J: TRBJ1-5; size: once; CDR3: CASRPHEEVNQPQHF; DNA: TGTGCCAGCAGACCCCATGAGGAGGTCAATCAGCCCCAGCATTTT
D: TRBD2; V: TRBV30; J: TRBJ2-1; size: .; CDR3: CAWSPQSRTSGIYNEQFF; DNA: TGTGCCTGGAGTCCCCAATCTCGGACTAGCGGGATCTACAATGAGCAGTTCTTC
D: TRBD1; V: TRBV4-2; J: TRBJ2-1; size: .; CDR3: CASSLGTGNSAGAAFGQFF; DNA: TGTGCCAGCAGCCTAGGGACAGGGAATTCTGCTGGCGCCGCGTTTGGGCAGTTCTTC
D: .; V: TRBV5-1; J: TRBJ2-7; size: .; CDR3: CASSLAQANYEQYF; DNA: TGCGCCAGCAGCTTGGCCCAGGCCAACTACGAGCAGTACTTC
D: TRBD1; V: TRBV28; J: TRBJ2-7; size: .; CDR3: CASSLGDRASYEQYF; DNA: TGTGCCAGCAGTTTAGGGGACAGGGCTTCCTACGAGCAGTACTTC
D: .; V: TRBV2; J: TRBJ1-1; size: .; CDR3: CASSEGPEGGAFF; DNA: TGTGCCAGCAGTGAGGGGCCCGAGGGGGGAGCTTTCTTT
D: .; V: TRBV27; J: TRBJ2-2; size: .; CDR3: CASRIRTGPAGELFF; DNA: TGTGCCAGCAGAATTAGGACGGGCCCCGCCGGGGAGCTGTTTTTT
D: .; V: TRBV18; J: TRBJ1-1; size: few; CDR3: CASSPPGHLTEAFF; DNA: TGTGCCAGCTCACCACCGGGACATCTCACTGAAGCTTTCTTT
D: .; V: TRBV7-2; J: TRBJ2-5; size: .; CDR3: CASSLGDETQYF; DNA: TGTGCCAGCAGCTTAGGAGACGAGACCCAGTACTTC
D: .; V: TRBV19; J: TRBJ2-2; size: .; CDR3: CASSIVTTGELFF; DNA: TGTGCCAGTAGTATAGTAACCACCGGGGAGCTGTTTTTT
D: .; V: TRBV19; J: TRBJ1-5; size: .; CDR3: CASSKRTDSNQPQHF; DNA: TGTGCCAGTAGTAAAAGGACGGATAGCAATCAGCCCCAGCATTTT
D: .; V: TRBV7-3; J: TRBJ2-7; size: .; CDR3: CASSLMGSGEQYF; DNA: TGTGCCAGCAGCTTAATGGGTAGCGGTGAGCAGTACTTC
D: TRBD1; V: TRBV28; J: TRBJ2-7; size: .; CDR3: CASSQQGYEQYF; DNA: TGTGCCAGCAGTCAACAGGGGTACGAGCAGTACTTC
D: .; V: TRBV28; J: TRBJ1-1; size: .; CDR3: CASSILDSQNTEAFF; DNA: TGTGCCAGTTCTATCCTGGACAGCCAGAACACTGAAGCTTTCTTT
D: .; V: TRBV5-1; J: TRBJ1-5; size: .; CDR3: CASSLEGHRNQPQHF; DNA: TGCGCCAGCAGCTTGGAAGGTCACCGGAATCAGCCCCAGCATTTT
D: .; V: TRBV7-6; J: TRBJ2-5; size: .; CDR3: CASSLSIQTQYF; DNA: TGTGCCAGCAGCCTCTCCATTCAGACCCAGTACTTC
D: .; V: TRBV4-3; J: TRBJ2-2; size: .; CDR3: CASSHRRGRDTGELFF; DNA: TGCGCCAGCAGCCACCGGAGGGGCAGGGACACCGGGGAGCTGTTTTTT
D: TRBD2; V: TRBV29-1; J: TRBJ2-1; size: .; CDR3: CSALAGGGGEQFF; DNA: TGCAGCGCCTTAGCGGGAGGGGGCGGTGAGCAGTTCTTC
D: TRBD1; V: TRBV2; J: TRBJ1-4; size: .; CDR3: CASRRDRGTNEKLFF; DNA: TGTGCCAGCAGGCGCGACAGGGGGACTAATGAAAAACTGTTTTTT
D: TRBD1; V: TRBV7-9; J: TRBJ2-7; size: .; CDR3: CASSLVAGTGRDEQYF; DNA: TGTGCCAGCAGCTTAGTGGCTGGGACAGGGAGGGACGAGCAGTACTTC
D: .; V: TRBV4-1; J: TRBJ2-5; size: few; CDR3: CASSSTTRSLYF; DNA: TGCGCCAGCAGCTCTACTACGCGCAGCTTGTACTTC
D: TRBD2; V: TRBV5-1; J: TRBJ2-5; size: .; CDR3: CASSSGLAGLETQYF; DNA: TGCGCCAGCAGCTCCGGACTAGCGGGATTAGAGACCCAGTACTTC
D: .; V: TRBV28; J: TRBJ2-7; size: .; CDR3: CASRRAYEQYF; DNA: TGTGCCAGCAGACGGGCCTACGAGCAGTACTTC
D: TRBD2; V: TRBV5-1; J: TRBJ2-1; size: .; CDR3: CASSQSPSGTYNEQFF; DNA: TGCGCCAGCAGCCAATCCCCGAGCGGGACCTACAATGAGCAGTTCTTC
D: .; V: TRBV19; J: TRBJ2-2; size: .; CDR3: CASSIPGLTGELFF; DNA: TGTGCCAGTAGTATACCGGGACTCACCGGGGAGCTGTTTTTT
D: .; V: TRBV5-1; J: TRBJ2-3; size: .; CDR3: CASRREERSTDTQYF; DNA: TGCGCCAGCAGGAGGGAGGAGAGGAGCACAGATACGCAGTATTTT
D: TRBD1; V: TRBV5-8; J: TRBJ1-5; size: .; CDR3: CASSLGTGGPNQPQHF; DNA: TGTGCCAGCAGCTTGGGGACAGGGGGTCCCAATCAGCCCCAGCATTTT
D: TRBD2; V: TRBV19; J: TRBJ2-7; size: .; CDR3: CATRTSGSLEQYF; DNA: TGTGCCACCCGGACTAGCGGGAGCCTCGAGCAGTACTTC
D: .; V: TRBV19; J: TRBJ1-2; size: .; CDR3: CASSLGARQLNYGYTF; DNA: TGTGCCAGTAGTTTGGGGGCAAGACAGCTTAACTATGGCTACACCTTC
D: .; V: TRBV28; J: TRBJ2-1; size: .; CDR3: CASSFLNEQFF; DNA: TGTGCCAGCAGTTTCCTCAATGAGCAGTTCTTC
D: .; V: TRBV27; J: TRBJ2-1; size: .; CDR3: CASSFSIGINEQFF; DNA: TGTGCCAGCAGTTTTAGCATCGGGATTAATGAGCAGTTCTTC
D: .; V: TRBV19; J: TRBJ2-1; size: .; CDR3: CASSMGLSPFF; DNA: TGTGCCAGTAGTATGGGACTTTCCCCGTTCTTC
D: .; V: TRBV19; J: TRBJ1-2; size: once; CDR3: CASSLGSGYTF; DNA: TGTGCCAGTAGTCTGGGGTCTGGCTACACCTTC
D: .; V: TRBV19; J: TRBJ1-5; size: .; CDR3: CASTEGGRGAQPQHF; DNA: TGTGCCAGTACCGAGGGGGGAAGGGGAGCTCAGCCCCAGCATTTT
D: TRBD1; V: TRBV7-9; J: TRBJ2-3; size: .; CDR3: CASSSNRGSFDTQYF; DNA: TGTGCCAGCAGCTCAAACAGGGGGTCTTTCGATACGCAGTATTTT
D: TRBD1; V: TRBV27; J: TRBJ1-1; size: few; CDR3: CASSRAGDRRAFF; DNA: TGTGCCAGCAGTCGCGCAGGGGACAGACGGGCTTTCTTT
D: TRBD2; V: TRBV5-1; J: TRBJ2-2; size: .; CDR3: CASSQTSGTVAGELFF; DNA: TGCGCCAGCAGCCAGACTAGCGGGACTGTTGCCGGGGAGCTGTTTTTT
D: TRBD1; V: TRBV5-6; J: TRBJ2-7; size: .; CDR3: CAGSTDRVYEQYF; DNA: TGTGCCGGCAGCACGGACAGGGTGTACGAGCAGTACTTC
D: .; V: TRBV19; J: TRBJ2-1; size: .; CDR3: CASRPQQAGNEQFF; DNA: TGTGCCAGCCGACCGCAACAGGCGGGGAATGAGCAGTTCTTC